The clone carrying this T cell receptor beta chain came up once. Its antigen is not identified. This CDR3 region has 15 residues. CDR1 and CDR2 (germline): LGHNA, YSLEER. With 5 bases removed from V and 7 bases from J, the gap between germline ends came to 17 bases. The record originates from a study of T cell responses to AZD1222 COVID-19 vaccine. General study results and limits: Variant regions that are unmutated are reportedly the target of nearly half of spike-specific TCRs.

Sequenced by immunoSEQ multiplex PCR; TCRdb stores in-frame clones only, minus some. Of some 120,000 clones detected, around 90% appear once; the ten largest clones hold about 2.7%. This rearrangement joins TRBV4-3 to TRBJ2-2, with a weak D call TRBD2 (5 bases). The clonotype was recovered from an adult in good health. Material: peripheral blood, obtained on day 0 of AZD1222 vaccination. CDR3 coding DNA: TGCGCCAGCAGCGGAGAGATACTGGGAGTCGGGGAGCTGTTTTTT. This translates into CASSGEILGVGELFF.